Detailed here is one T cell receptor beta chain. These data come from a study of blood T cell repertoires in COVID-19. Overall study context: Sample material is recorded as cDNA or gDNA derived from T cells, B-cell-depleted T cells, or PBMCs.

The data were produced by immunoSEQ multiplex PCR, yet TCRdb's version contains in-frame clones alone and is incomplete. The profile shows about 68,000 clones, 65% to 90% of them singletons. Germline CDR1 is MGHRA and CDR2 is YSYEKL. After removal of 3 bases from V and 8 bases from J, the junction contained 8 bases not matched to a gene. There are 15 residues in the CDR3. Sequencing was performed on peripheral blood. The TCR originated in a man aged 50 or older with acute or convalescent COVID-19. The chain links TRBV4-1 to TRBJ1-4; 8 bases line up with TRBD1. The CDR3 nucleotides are TGCGCCAGCAGCCAGGAAGACAGGGGACGGGAAAAACTGTTTTTT. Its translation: CASSQEDRGREKLFF.